This is a list of T cell receptor beta chains from one sample in a study of OX40 agonist ivuxolimab in advanced cancers. Data came from immunoSEQ multiplex PCR; TCRdb stores just in-frame clones and leaves some out. In the table there are approximately 60,000 clones, under 95% of which are singletons. The specimen comprised CD4+ or CD8+ T cells sorted from blood, sampled in a trial of the OX40 agonist ivuxolimab. The receptors were gathered from an adult with an advanced solid tumor such as melanoma, head and neck, liver or kidney cancer. Each CDR3 is given with its conserved first and last residue. A D gene is named only where the DNA matches it firmly. Part of the rows lack a size; the others show once, few, many or a class for expanded clones.

length	D	size	J	V	DNA	CDR3
15	TRBD2	once	TRBJ2-1	TRBV19	TGTGCCAGTAGTATTGCGGGAGTATCCTACAATGAGCAGTTCTTC	CASSIAGVSYNEQFF
17	-	-	TRBJ2-3	TRBV27	TGTGCCAGCAGTTTATCGTTGGGTGGGGTTGGAGCAGATACGCAGTATTTT	CASSLSLGGVGADTQYF
17	TRBD2	few	TRBJ2-1	TRBV13	TGTGCCAGCAGCATCAGGACTAGCGGGAGTATCGACAATGAGCAGTTCTTC	CASSIRTSGSIDNEQFF
13	-	-	TRBJ2-1	TRBV7-9	TGTGCCAGCAGCACGGGACCGGACGATGAGCAGTTCTTC	CASSTGPDDEQFF
15	-	once	TRBJ2-3	TRBV28	TGTGCCAGCAGCCAGAAAATCGATAGCACAGATACGCAGTATTTT	CASSQKIDSTDTQYF
14	-	few	TRBJ1-4	TRBV7-9	TGTGCCAGCAGCTTAGGGGGGTTAAATGAAAAACTGTTTTTT	CASSLGGLNEKLFF
15	-	-	TRBJ2-7	TRBV7-2	TGTGCCAGCAGCACCACTTCTCTAATGAATTACGAGCAGTACTTC	CASSTTSLMNYEQYF
15	-	-	TRBJ1-1	TRBV19	TGTGCCAGTAGTATATCCGGGGATCAGAACACTGAAGCTTTCTTT	CASSISGDQNTEAFF
16	TRBD2	-	TRBJ2-1	TRBV12-5	TGTGCTAGTGGTTTGGCGCTTTATGGGGTAGCGGGAGGTCTGTTCTTC	CASGLALYGVAGGLFF
14	-	-	TRBJ1-4	TRBV4-1	TGCGCCAGCAGCTTTCGGACCGGACCGGAAAAACTGTTTTTT	CASSFRTGPEKLFF
14	-	-	TRBJ2-7	TRBV4-3	TGCGCCAGCAGCCAAGGGACAGAGACCTACGAGCAGTACTTC	CASSQGTETYEQYF